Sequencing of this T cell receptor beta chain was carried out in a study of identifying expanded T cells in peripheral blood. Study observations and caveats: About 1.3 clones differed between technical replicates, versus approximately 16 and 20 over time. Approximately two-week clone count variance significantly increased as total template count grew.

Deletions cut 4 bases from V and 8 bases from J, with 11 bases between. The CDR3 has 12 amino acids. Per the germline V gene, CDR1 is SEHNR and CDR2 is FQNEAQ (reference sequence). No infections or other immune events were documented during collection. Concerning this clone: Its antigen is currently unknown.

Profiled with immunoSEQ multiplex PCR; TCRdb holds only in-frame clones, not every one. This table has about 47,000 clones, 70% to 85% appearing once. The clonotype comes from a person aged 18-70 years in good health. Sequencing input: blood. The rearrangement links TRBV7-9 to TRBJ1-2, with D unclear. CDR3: CASSYSTGGYTF. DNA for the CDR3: TGTGCCAGCAGCTACTCGACGGGCGGCTACACCTTC. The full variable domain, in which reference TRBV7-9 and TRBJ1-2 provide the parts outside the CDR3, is DTGVSQNPRHKITKRGQNVTFRCDPISEHNRLYWYRQTLGQGPEFLTYFQNEAQLEKSRLLSDRFSAERPKGSFSTLEIQRTEQGDSAMYLCASSYSTGGYTFGSGTRLTVV.